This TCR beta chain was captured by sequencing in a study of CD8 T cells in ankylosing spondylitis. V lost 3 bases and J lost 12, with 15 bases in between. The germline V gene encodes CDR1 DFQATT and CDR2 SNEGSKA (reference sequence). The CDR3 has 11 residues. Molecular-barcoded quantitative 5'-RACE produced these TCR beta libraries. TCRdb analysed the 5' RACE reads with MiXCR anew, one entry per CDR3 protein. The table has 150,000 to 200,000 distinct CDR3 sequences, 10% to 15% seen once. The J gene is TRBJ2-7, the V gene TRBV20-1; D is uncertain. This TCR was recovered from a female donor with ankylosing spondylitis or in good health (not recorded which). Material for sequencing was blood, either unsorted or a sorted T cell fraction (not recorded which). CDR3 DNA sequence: TGCAGTGCTAGGGGCGATGGTTTGGGGTACTTC. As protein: CSARGDGLGYF.